These T cell receptor beta chains were read from a single sample in a study of CD8 T cells in ankylosing spondylitis. TCRdb re-analysed the 5' RACE reads in MiXCR, keeping a single row per CDR3 protein. Of fewer than 750,000 distinct CDR3 sequences detected, around 20% appear once; the ten largest clones hold around 20%. The sequenced sample was blood, either unsorted or a sorted T cell fraction (not recorded which). These receptors came from a male donor with ankylosing spondylitis. The CDR3 runs from the conserved cysteine through the conserved F or W. Fields, in order: J gene, V gene, clone size, D gene, CDR3 protein, CDR3 DNA. D genes are given only for firm matches. The size of a clone is reported for some rows only, either as once, few or many, or as a class for expanded clones.

>TRBJ2-1|TRBV20-1|-|TRBD2
CSARVLLVREEDNEQFF
TGCAGTGCTAGAGTGCTCTTAGTGCGGGAGGAAGACAATGAGCAGTTCTTC
>TRBJ1-2|TRBV2|-|-
CASSVAKSLYGYTF
TGTGCCAGCAGTGTAGCCAAGAGTCTTTATGGCTACACCTTC
>TRBJ2-3|TRBV29-1|-|-
CSVDSLDTQYF
TGCAGCGTGGACAGTCTAGATACGCAGTATTTT
>TRBJ2-2|TRBV9|few|-
CASSVDWGGELFF
TGTGCCAGCAGCGTAGACTGGGGCGGGGAGCTGTTTTTT
>TRBJ2-1|TRBV11-2|many|-
CASSRPGTRSYNEQFF
TGTGCCAGCAGCCGACCGGGGACCCGCTCCTACAATGAGCAGTTCTTC
>TRBJ2-5|TRBV10-3|few|TRBD1
CAIRPQQGQETQYF
TGTGCCATCAGACCCCAACAGGGGCAAGAGACCCAGTACTTC
>TRBJ1-2|TRBV20-1|-|TRBD1
CSAHTTGPRYTF
TGCAGCGCTCATACGACAGGGCCACGCTACACCTTC
>TRBJ2-1|TRBV6-2/TRBV6-3|-|TRBD2
CASTPPLAGGPHNEQFF
TGTGCCAGCACCCCGCCGCTAGCGGGAGGGCCTCACAATGAGCAGTTCTTC
>TRBJ2-1|TRBV27|-|TRBD2
CASSFTPPRLAGASNEQFF
TGTGCCAGCAGTTTCACCCCCCCCCGACTAGCCGGAGCCAGCAATGAGCAGTTCTTC
>TRBJ2-1|TRBV4-1|-|TRBD1
CASSQPGTGGPDEQFF
TGCGCCAGCAGCCAACCCGGGACAGGGGGGCCGGATGAGCAGTTCTTC
>TRBJ2-5|TRBV9|few|TRBD1
CASSRTGLKVQETQYF
TGTGCCAGCAGTAGGACAGGGCTTAAGGTCCAAGAGACCCAGTACTTC
>TRBJ2-3|TRBV9|few|-
CASSARGNKGTDTQYF
TGTGCCAGCAGCGCTCGGGGGAACAAGGGCACAGATACGCAGTATTTT
>TRBJ2-2|TRBV10-1|few|TRBD2
CATREGGTGELFF
TGCGCCACCCGGGAGGGAGGCACCGGGGAGCTGTTTTTT
>TRBJ1-2|TRBV13|-|-
CASSSGTYGYTF
TGTGCCAGCAGCTCAGGGACCTATGGCTACACCTTC
>TRBJ1-1|TRBV4-1|-|TRBD1
CASSAGGRNTEAFF
TGCGCCAGCAGTGCAGGGGGCCGGAACACTGAAGCTTTCTTT
>TRBJ2-7|TRBV4-1|-|TRBD2
CASSQDSLAGGYEQYF
TGCGCCAGCAGCCAAGATTCGCTAGCGGGAGGCTACGAGCAGTACTTC
>TRBJ1-4|TRBV25-1|-|-
CASQRGSRSEKLFF
TGTGCCAGCCAAAGGGGGTCTCGGAGTGAAAAACTGTTTTTT
>TRBJ1-6|TRBV13|-|-
CASSSAGQNSPLHF
TGTGCCAGCAGCTCCGCTGGACAGAATTCACCCCTCCACTTT
>TRBJ1-1|TRBV3-1|-|-
CASSQGESTEAFF
TGTGCCAGCAGCCAGGGAGAGTCCACTGAAGCTTTCTTT
>TRBJ2-1|TRBV5-4|-|TRBD2
CASSGGLAGVKRSEQFF
TGTGCCAGCAGCGGCGGACTAGCGGGAGTAAAAAGGAGTGAGCAGTTCTTC
>TRBJ1-1|TRBV7-9|few|TRBD1
CASSGGQGARTEAFF
TGTGCCAGCAGCGGGGGACAGGGGGCGCGTACTGAAGCTTTCTTT
>TRBJ2-7|TRBV12-3/TRBV12-4|many|TRBD2
CASRPQGLAYEQYF
TGTGCCAGCAGGCCCCAGGGACTAGCCTACGAGCAGTACTTC
>TRBJ2-1|TRBV11-1|-|-
CASSLFRHPYNEQFF
TGTGCCAGCAGCTTATTCCGACACCCTTACAATGAGCAGTTCTTC
>TRBJ2-3|TRBV28|few|TRBD2
CASSSPGASGRADTQYF
TGTGCCAGCAGTTCCCCTGGGGCTAGCGGGAGGGCAGATACGCAGTATTTT
>TRBJ2-2|TRBV6-5|few|-
CASSYTRKDQGTGELFF
TGTGCCAGCAGTTACACGCGAAAAGACCAGGGGACCGGGGAGCTGTTTTTT
>TRBJ1-1|TRBV30|many|-
CAWSLGTEAFF
TGTGCCTGGAGTCTGGGAACCGAAGCTTTCTTT
>TRBJ2-3|TRBV7-9|-|-
CASSLGAQGRDTQYF
TGTGCCAGCAGCTTAGGGGCACAGGGTCGGGATACGCAGTATTTT
>TRBJ1-1|TRBV29-1|-|-
CSAFREGGITEAFF
TGCAGCGCCTTCAGGGAGGGGGGAATCACTGAAGCTTTCTTT
>TRBJ1-5|TRBV29-1|-|-
CSVGGDQPQHF
TGCAGCGTGGGGGGGGATCAGCCCCAGCATTTT